The count of the clone carrying this T cell receptor beta chain is one. Germline CDR1 reads KGHSH; CDR2 reads LQKENI. Trimming removed 3 bases at V and 8 bases at J, with 17 bases between. CDR3 length: 15 amino acids. PCR amplification relied on 60 Vbeta primers (plus 13 Jbeta primers). Sequencing used immunoSEQ multiplex PCR; TCRdb keeps in-frame clones, though not all of them. The sample has about 90,000 clones, around 78% seen once. This sample was taken from a study of cytomegalovirus exposure and HLA in healthy donors. The clonotype was recovered from a middle-aged woman in good health and CMV-seropositive. V gene TRBV18 combines with J gene TRBJ2-1; tentative D call: TRBD2 (6 bases). Sequences were obtained from PBMCs. CDR3 protein: CASSPPSGEVHEQFF. In nucleotides, the CDR3 is TGTGCCAGCTCACCCCCATCGGGGGAAGTGCATGAGCAGTTCTTC.